The following is a TCR beta chain sequence with its context. No antigen is known for it. The CDR3 is 14 amino acids. CDR1 is SEHNR and CDR2 is FQNEAQ in the germline V gene (reference sequence). The V end lost 4 bases, the J end lost 2 bases, and 10 bases lay between the germline ends. A universal primer site and UMIs were added as TCR cDNA was made by 5'RACE template switching. From the 5' RACE reads, TCRdb called clonotypes with MiXCR, one entry per CDR3 protein. The sample shows 200,000 to 300,000 distinct CDR3 sequences, 6.9% of them seen only once. The sample originates from a study of T cells after yellow fever vaccination. Study outcomes and limitations: Weaker, the secondary response peaked sooner, at day 5 versus 15.

The specimen comprised CD4+ T cells sorted from PBMCs, sampled 15 days after the yellow fever booster vaccination. This chain connects TRBV7-9 to TRBJ2-3; D is unresolved. The receptor was isolated from a man aged 25 to 40 who received the YFV17D yellow fever vaccine. This chain's CDR3 is CASSSNLDTDTQYF. CDR3 nucleotides: TGTGCCAGCAGCTCCAACTTGGACACAGATACGCAGTATTTT.